Presented here are 32 T cell receptor beta chains from one specimen sequenced in a study of Graves' ophthalmopathy and Graves' hyperthyroidism. RNA transcripts yielded amplified TCR beta CDR3 regions. HTBI primers were used in a first-round RT-PCR, which preceded a second-round multiplex PCR. TCRdb used MiXCR to reprocess the multiplex PCR reads, holding one entry per CDR3 protein. The sample holds about 600,000 distinct CDR3 sequences, about two fifths seen once. The specimen was peripheral blood or thyroid tissue (not recorded which). These receptors were collected from an adult man with Graves' hyperthyroidism.

In its sample, this clonotype was seen once. The chain combines TRBV11-3 with TRBJ1-1; TRBD1 matches at 8 bases. This CDR3 comprises 15 residues. V shed 5 bases and J 4 bases; nucleotides not matched to a gene: 9. Germline V gene lookup returns CDR1 SGHNT and CDR2 YENEEA. The CDR3 protein is CASSPHRGAGTEAFF. The CDR3 DNA sequence: TGTGCCAGCAGCCCGCACAGGGGGGCGGGCACTGAAGCTTTCTTT.

This clonotype was recorded a few times. The V gene is TRBV5-6, the J gene TRBJ1-3; D remains unclear. The CDR3 has 15 amino acids. Germline V gene sequence: CDR1 SGHDT, CDR2 YYEEEE. V was cut by 3 bases and J by 0 bases, with 10 bases left in between. The CDR3 DNA is TGTGCCAGCAGCTCAATTGGGCTCTCTGGAAACACCATATATTTT. It yields the protein CASSSIGLSGNTIYF.

The chain is built from TRBV7-2 and TRBJ2-2, with 9 bases matching TRBD2. Germline assignment: CDR1 SGHTA and CDR2 FQGNSA. The CDR3 is 17 amino acids. Losses at the gene ends were 2 bases for V and 1 base for J; bases not matched to a gene: 5. The DNA of the CDR3 is TGTGCCAGCAGCTTATTGCCGACTAGCGGGAACACCGGGGAGCTGTTTTTT. This sequence encodes CASSLLPTSGNTGELFF.

This clonotype has a count of ten or more. The chain links TRBV10-3 to TRBJ1-5; TRBD1 matches 10 bases. Looked up from germline, CDR1 is ENHRY and CDR2 is SYGVKD. The J segment lost 0 bases and the V segment lost 10 bases, leaving 12 bases of the junction unmatched. The CDR3 consists of 17 residues. CDR3 nucleotide sequence: TGTGCCAGCGGGACGGGACAGGGGACAGGTAGCAATCAGCCCCAGCATTTT. It encodes CASGTGQGTGSNQPQHF.

The V gene is TRBV7-8, the J gene TRBJ2-5, with D possibly being TRBD1 (7 bases). The CDR3 consists of 15 residues. Germline V gives CDR1 SGHVS, CDR2 FQNEAQ. Trimming took off 5 bases at V and 4 bases at J, with 17 bases between the two ends. This CDR3 reads CASSKSGGLGETQYF. CDR3 sequence (DNA): TGTGCCAGCAGCAAGTCAGGGGGGTTAGGAGAGACCCAGTACTTC.

The chain recombines TRBV29-1 with TRBJ2-7, with TRBD1 matching over 11 bases. The CDR3 runs 13 residues. The germline CDR1 and CDR2 sequences are SQVTM and ANQGSEA. Germline trimming cut 8 bases from V and 2 bases from J; bases unmatched to any gene: 5. CDR3 nucleotides: TGCAGCTTAGAGGGACAGGGGGCCTACGAGCAGTACTTC. Protein: CSLEGQGAYEQYF.

This clonotype occurred a few times. This chain connects TRBV2 to TRBJ2-7; 8 nucleotides match TRBD2. The DNA matches TRBJ2-1 better at its end, which makes the J call doubtful. This CDR3 has 14 residues. CDR1 is SNHLY and CDR2 is FYNNEI in the germline V gene. The CDR3 DNA sequence: TGTGCCAGCGGCGAGGCTAGCGGGTCCTCTGAGCAGTTCTTC. Amino acid sequence: CASGEASGSSEQFF.

This clonotype appeared many times. The V and J genes are TRBV27 and TRBJ1-1; D is ambiguous. V was trimmed by 3 bases and J by 5 bases, leaving 10 bases between them. The germline V gene has CDR1 MNHEY and CDR2 SMNVEV (reference sequence). The CDR3 is 13 residues long. CDR3 nucleotide sequence: TGTGCCAGCAGTTTCGGCAGGAAGACTGAAGCTTTCTTT. The encoded protein is CASSFGRKTEAFF.

This clonotype was recorded a few times. CDR3 DNA: TGTGCCAGCAGCTTAACCAGGGGGGACTACGAGCAGTACTTC. As protein: CASSLTRGDYEQYF. The gene calls are TRBV7-3 and TRBJ2-7; perhaps TRBD1 as D (7 bases). V was clipped by 0 bases and J by 3 bases, with 9 bases between them. The germline CDR1 and CDR2 sequences are SGHTA and FQGTGA. This CDR3 comprises 14 residues.

Many counts were recorded for this clonotype. The chain links TRBV24-1 to TRBJ2-7; D is unclear. CDR1 and CDR2 (germline): KGHDR, SFDVKD. Trimming took off 5 bases at V and 7 bases at J, with 11 bases between the two ends. The CDR3 has 12 amino acids. CDR3 DNA sequence: TGTGCCACCAGTGGGACGGGTCAGGAGCAGTACTTC. It encodes CATSGTGQEQYF.

This clonotype was counted between two and nine times. The chain's CDR3 is CAGRNGPLGGYTF. CDR3 nucleotide sequence: TGTGCCGGGCGTAATGGGCCGTTGGGAGGCTACACCTTC. The chain couples TRBV12-3 or TRBV12-4 to TRBJ1-2, with unresolved D. V lost 11 bases and J 8 bases, leaving 21 bases between the germline ends. This CDR3 comprises 13 residues.

This clonotype was counted between two and nine times. The chain employs TRBV5-1 and TRBJ1-1; 8 positions match TRBD1. Germline V gene data show CDR1 as SGHRS and CDR2 as YFSETQ. The CDR3 loop spans 15 amino acids. Trimming at V came to 0 bases and at J to 3 bases, leaving 4 bases not matched to a gene. CDR3 protein: CASSLEGQAYTEAFF. The DNA for the CDR3 is TGCGCCAGCAGCTTGGAGGGACAGGCCTACACTGAAGCTTTCTTT. The whole variable domain, remainder taken from reference TRBV5-1 and TRBJ1-1, is KAGVTQTPRYLIKTRGQQVTLSCSPISGHRSVSWYQQTPGQGLQFLFEYFSETQRNKGNFPGRFSGRQFSNSRSEMNVSTLELGDSALYLCASSLEGQAYTEAFFGQGTRLTVV.

This clonotype occurred many times. Here the CDR3 DNA reads TGTGCCAGCAGCGAGACAGGTGTTCTCACCTTC. This encodes CASSETGVLTF. V is TRBV12-3 or TRBV12-4 and J is TRBJ1-2, with D maybe TRBD1 (6 bases). V lost 6 bases, J lost 13 bases, and 15 bases lay in between. The CDR3 runs 11 residues.

This clonotype was observed at least ten times. This chain connects TRBV7-8 to TRBJ2-6; 7 nucleotides align to TRBD1. Germline V gives CDR1 SGHVS, CDR2 FQNEAQ. V shed 2 bases and J 0 bases; nucleotides not matched to a gene: 4. This CDR3 comprises 17 residues. The CDR3 loop reads CASSLRDSFSGANVLTF. The CDR3 region has the DNA TGTGCCAGCAGCTTAAGGGACAGTTTCTCTGGGGCCAACGTCCTGACTTTC.

The chain combines TRBV29-1 with TRBJ1-1, with D perhaps TRBD1 (5 bases). The V gene lost 8 bases and the J gene lost 1 base, with 14 bases spanning the gap. The V gene's germline CDR1 is SQVTM and CDR2 ANQGSEA. This CDR3 is 13 amino acids long. CDR3 bases: TGCAGCTTGAGGTTGCAGGGGAACACTGAAGCTTTCTTT. This sequence encodes CSLRLQGNTEAFF.

This clonotype was picked up many times. This sequence joins TRBV30 and TRBJ1-2; D call uncertain. Trimming left V 1 base short and J 3 bases short, with 6 bases between. The V gene's germline CDR1 is GTSNPN and CDR2 SVGIG (reference sequence). This CDR3 has 12 residues. As DNA, the CDR3 is TGTGCCTGGAGTGCAGCCTACTATGGCTACACCTTC. Encoded protein: CAWSAAYYGYTF.

The J gene is TRBJ2-7, the V gene TRBV28, with 11 nucleotides matching TRBD2. Germline loops: CDR1 MDHEN, CDR2 SYDVKM. Losses at the gene ends were 10 bases for V and 6 bases for J; bases not matched to a gene: 8. This CDR3 is built from 13 residues. CDR3: CAIGGLAGGEQYF. The DNA of the CDR3 is TGTGCCATTGGGGGGCTAGCGGGGGGCGAGCAGTACTTC.

Only one count was recorded for this clonotype. The genes are TRBV2 and TRBJ1-1; TRBD1 might be the D (5 bases). V was clipped by 8 bases and J by 3 bases, with 13 bases between them. CDR1 and CDR2 from the germline V gene are SNHLY and FYNNEI. This CDR3 is 13 amino acids long. CDR3 in amino acids: CASAMQGYTEAFF. Here the CDR3 DNA reads TGTGCCAGCGCCATGCAGGGCTACACTGAAGCTTTCTTT.

This clonotype turned up a few times. The chain joins TRBV30 to TRBJ1-6; maybe TRBD1 (6 bases). The germline gives CDR1 GTSNPN, CDR2 SVGIG (reference sequence). V dropped 0 bases and J dropped 7 bases, with 7 bases sitting between them. The CDR3 has 13 residues. The CDR3 loop is CAWSVDRNSPLHF. CDR3 sequence (DNA): TGTGCCTGGAGTGTGGACAGAAATTCACCCCTCCACTTT.

CDR3 protein: CSVEDRDRGDYEQYF. DNA of the CDR3: TGCAGCGTTGAAGATCGGGACAGGGGGGACTACGAGCAGTACTTC. This chain joins TRBV29-1 and TRBJ2-7; 11 nucleotides match TRBD1. The CDR3 has 15 residues. V gave up 0 bases and J gave up 3 bases; unmatched junction bases: 4. Germline CDR1 SQVTM, CDR2 ANQGSEA.

The chain employs TRBV9 and TRBJ1-4, with 8 bases matching TRBD1. Trimming took 4 bases from V and 7 from J; bases not matched to a gene: 9. The CDR3 loop spans 15 amino acids. The germline gives CDR1 SGDLS, CDR2 YYNGEE. CDR3 residues: CASSPQQGGGEKLFF. The DNA for the CDR3 is TGTGCCAGCAGCCCCCAACAGGGGGGAGGTGAAAAACTGTTTTTT.

This clonotype was picked up many times. It is likely a read error, because the conserved phenylalanine at the end of the CDR3 is missing. In DNA, the CDR3 is TGCAGTGCTAGTGACGTGGCGTGGGTTTATAATTCACCCCTCCACCTT. Translating gives CSASDVAWVYNSPLHL. The V call is TRBV20-1, the J call TRBJ1-6, with D unresolved. Trimming took off 3 bases at V and 4 bases at J, with 16 bases between the two ends. The CDR3 loop spans 16 amino acids. From germline, CDR1 is DFQATT and CDR2 SNEGSKA (reference sequence).

This clonotype was counted many times. DNA of the CDR3: TGTGCCAGCAGCGTAGAGTCAGGGATGAACACTGAAGCTTTCTTT. Protein: CASSVESGMNTEAFF. The V call is TRBV9, the J call TRBJ1-1, with D maybe TRBD1 (5 bases). The germline V gene has CDR1 SGDLS and CDR2 YYNGEE. Trimming removed 0 bases from V and 0 bases from J, with 9 bases in between. The CDR3 has 15 residues. Supplemented by reference TRBV9 and TRBJ1-1, the full variable domain reads DSGVTQTPKHLITATGQRVTLRCSPRSGDLSVYWYQQSLDQGLQFLIQYYNGEERAKGNILERFSAQQFPDLHSELNLSSLELGDSALYFCASSVESGMNTEAFFGQGTRLTVV.

This clonotype has at least ten counts. CDR3 loop: CSVSEGLEAFF. Written as DNA, the CDR3 is TGCAGCGTTTCGGAGGGACTGGAAGCTTTCTTT. The chain employs TRBV29-1 and TRBJ1-1; possibly TRBD1 for D (5 bases). This CDR3 region has 11 residues. Trimming took 5 bases from V and 8 from J, leaving 12 bases between them. The germline V gene has CDR1 SQVTM and CDR2 ANQGSEA.

This rearrangement joins TRBV2 to TRBJ2-3, with 12 bases that match TRBD2. The junction had 4 bases not matched to a gene; V was cut back by 3 bases and J by 6 bases. Per the germline V gene, CDR1 is SNHLY and CDR2 is FYNNEI. The CDR3 extends over 15 amino acids. CDR3 DNA sequence: TGTGCCAGCAGTGAGTGGACTAGCGGGGCGGATACGCAGTATTTT. Protein product: CASSEWTSGADTQYF. The variable domain in full, with the rest retrieved from reference TRBV2 and TRBJ2-3, is EPEVTQTPSHQVTQMGQEVILRCVPISNHLYFYWYRQILGQKVEFLVSFYNNEISEKSEIFDDQFSVERPDGSNFTLKIRSTKLEDSAMYFCASSEWTSGADTQYFGPGTRLTVL.

This chain uses TRBV5-1 with TRBJ1-2; 7 bases match TRBD1. The CDR3 is 16 residues long. V was pared by 6 bases and J by 2 bases, with 13 bases of the junction left unmatched. Per the germline V gene, CDR1 is SGHRS and CDR2 is YFSETQ. CDR3 protein: CASMEPGDRDNYGYTF. The CDR3 DNA reads TGCGCCAGCATGGAACCGGGAGACAGGGACAACTATGGCTACACCTTC.

A remark on this clonotype: Given a much more abundant clone one base away, this may be a read error. The rearrangement uses TRBV6-1 and TRBJ1-1; maybe TRBD1 (5 bases). CDR3 length equals 15 residues. Deletions cut 2 bases from V and 3 bases from J, with 13 bases between. In germline, CDR1 is MNHNS, CDR2 SASEGT. The CDR3 protein is CASSEYRQLDTEAFF. For the CDR3, the DNA is TGTGCCAGCAGTGAATACAGGCAGTTGGACACTGAAGCTTTCTTT.

This chain joins TRBV18 and TRBJ2-7; TRBD2 is a possible D gene (6 bases). Trimming cost V 3 bases and J 6 bases, with 18 bases left between them. This CDR3 has 15 amino acids. CDR1 is KGHSH, CDR2 LQKENI, per germline. The CDR3 protein is CASSPLATGDFEQYF. As DNA, the CDR3 is TGTGCCAGCTCACCCCTGGCCACGGGGGATTTCGAGCAGTACTTC.

This clonotype was observed many times. The chain has TRBV24-1 and TRBJ1-4; 7 positions agree with TRBD1. This CDR3 spans 17 amino acids. Unmatched junction bases numbered 8, after V lost 5 bases and J lost 0 bases. The germline gives CDR1 KGHDR, CDR2 SFDVKD. The CDR3 nucleotides read TGTGCCACCAGTGGCCGGGACAGCCCAACAACTAATGAAAAACTGTTTTTT. Encoded protein: CATSGRDSPTTNEKLFF.

This clonotype has only a few counts. Here the CDR3 omits its conserved ending phenylalanine or tryptophan, so a read error is the likely source. The CDR3: CASSLRGQEAFL. The CDR3 bases are TGTGCCAGCAGCTTGAGGGGACAGGAAGCTTTCCTT. J is TRBJ1-1 and V is TRBV7-9; TRBD1 matches 7 bases. The germline V gene has CDR1 SEHNR and CDR2 FQNEAQ (reference sequence). The CDR3 consists of 12 residues. V lost 3 bases and J lost 8; bases outside the gene matches: 3.

This clonotype was picked up many times. This rearrangement joins TRBV3-1 to TRBJ1-1; D gene ambiguous. Germline V gene data show CDR1 as LGHDT and CDR2 as YNNKEL (reference sequence). This CDR3 has 12 amino acids. The V end was cut by 0 bases, the J end by 8 bases, with 7 bases between. CDR3 coding DNA: TGTGCCAGCAGCCAAGAGAGGGAAGAAGCTTTCTTT. It translates to CASSQEREEAFF.

In its sample, this clonotype was seen a few times. The chain links TRBV10-2 to TRBJ2-5; 7 bases align to TRBD2. The J call is doubtful: the DNA matches TRBJ2-1 better. The length of the CDR3 is 12 residues. Germline loops: CDR1 WSHSY, CDR2 SAAADI. As DNA, the CDR3 is TGCGCCAGCACCCTGGGAGGGAATGAGCAGTTCTTC. This gives the protein CASTLGGNEQFF.